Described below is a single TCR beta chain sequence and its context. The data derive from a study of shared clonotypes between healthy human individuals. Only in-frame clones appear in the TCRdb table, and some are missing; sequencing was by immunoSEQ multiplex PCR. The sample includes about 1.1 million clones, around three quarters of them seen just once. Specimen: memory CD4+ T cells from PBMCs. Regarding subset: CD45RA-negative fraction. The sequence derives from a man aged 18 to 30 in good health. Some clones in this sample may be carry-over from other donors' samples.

CDR3 in DNA: TGTGCCAGCAGCATCGTATTAATATGGGGGGCCAACGTCCTGACTTTC. Its translation is CASSIVLIWGANVLTF. This sequence joins TRBV7-9 and TRBJ2-6; unclear D gene. CDR3 length: 16 amino acids. Germline V gene data show CDR1 as SEHNR and CDR2 as FQNEAQ (reference sequence). Trimming removed 5 bases at V and 4 bases at J, with 15 bases between.